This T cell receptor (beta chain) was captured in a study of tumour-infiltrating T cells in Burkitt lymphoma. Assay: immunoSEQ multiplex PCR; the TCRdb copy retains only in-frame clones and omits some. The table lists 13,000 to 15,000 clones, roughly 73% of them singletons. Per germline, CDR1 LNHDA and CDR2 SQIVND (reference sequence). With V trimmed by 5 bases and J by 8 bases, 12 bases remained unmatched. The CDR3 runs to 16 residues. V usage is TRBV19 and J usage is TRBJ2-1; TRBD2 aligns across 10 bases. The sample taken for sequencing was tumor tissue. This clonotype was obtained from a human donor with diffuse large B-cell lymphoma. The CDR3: CASSGPSGSLGDEQFF. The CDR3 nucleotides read TGTGCCAGTAGTGGGCCTAGCGGGAGTTTAGGAGATGAGCAGTTCTTC. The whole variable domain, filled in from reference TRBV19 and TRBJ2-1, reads DGGITQSPKYLFRKEGQNVTLSCEQNLNHDAMYWYRQDPGQGLRLIYYSQIVNDFQKGDIAEGYSVSREKKESFPLTVTSAQKNPTAFYLCASSGPSGSLGDEQFFGPGTRLTVL.